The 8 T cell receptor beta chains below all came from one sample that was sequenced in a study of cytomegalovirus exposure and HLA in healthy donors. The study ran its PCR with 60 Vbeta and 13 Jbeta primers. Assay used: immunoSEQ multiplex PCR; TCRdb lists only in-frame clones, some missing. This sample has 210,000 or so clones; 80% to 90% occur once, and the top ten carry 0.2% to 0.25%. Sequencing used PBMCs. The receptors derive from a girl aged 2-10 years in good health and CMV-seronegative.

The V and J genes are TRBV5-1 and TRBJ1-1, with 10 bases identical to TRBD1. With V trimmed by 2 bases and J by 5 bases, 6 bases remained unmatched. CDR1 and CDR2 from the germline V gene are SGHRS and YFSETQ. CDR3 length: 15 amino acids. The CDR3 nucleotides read TGCGCCAGCAGCTTACTAGGGACAGGGGAGACTGAAGCTTTCTTT. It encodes CASSLLGTGETEAFF.

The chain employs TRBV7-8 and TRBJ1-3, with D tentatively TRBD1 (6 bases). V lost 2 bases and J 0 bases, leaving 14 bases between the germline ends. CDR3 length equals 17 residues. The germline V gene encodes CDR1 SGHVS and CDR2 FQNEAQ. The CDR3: CASSLSLGQPSGNTIYF. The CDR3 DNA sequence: TGTGCCAGCAGCTTAAGCCTCGGACAGCCCTCTGGAAACACCATATATTTT.

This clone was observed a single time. DNA of the CDR3: TGTGCCAGCACTTTACGGGACAGGGGGACAGATACGCAGTATTTT. Amino acids: CASTLRDRGTDTQYF. The J gene is TRBJ2-3, the V gene TRBV9, with 11 bases lining up with TRBD1. In germline, CDR1 is SGDLS, CDR2 YYNGEE. This CDR3 is built from 15 residues. With 6 bases clipped from V and 3 bases from J, the junction kept 6 bases outside the gene matches.

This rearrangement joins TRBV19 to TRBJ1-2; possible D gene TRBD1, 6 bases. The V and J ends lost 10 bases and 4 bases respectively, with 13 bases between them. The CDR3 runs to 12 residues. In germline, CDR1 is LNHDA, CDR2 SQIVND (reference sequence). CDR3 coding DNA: TGTGCCACGACGGGGGGGCCCTATGGCTACACCTTC. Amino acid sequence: CATTGGPYGYTF.

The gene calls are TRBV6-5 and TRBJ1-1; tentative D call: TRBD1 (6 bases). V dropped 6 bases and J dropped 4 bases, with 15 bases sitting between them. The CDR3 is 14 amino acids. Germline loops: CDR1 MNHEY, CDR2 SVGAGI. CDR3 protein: CASSPAGVSTEAFF. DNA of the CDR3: TGTGCCAGCAGCCCCGCAGGGGTTAGCACTGAAGCTTTCTTT.

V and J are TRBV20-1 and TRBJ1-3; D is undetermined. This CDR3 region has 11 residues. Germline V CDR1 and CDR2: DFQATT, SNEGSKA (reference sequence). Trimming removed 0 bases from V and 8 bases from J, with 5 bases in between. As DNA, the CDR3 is TGCAGTGCTAGAGATATTCACACCATATATTTT. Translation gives CSARDIHTIYF.

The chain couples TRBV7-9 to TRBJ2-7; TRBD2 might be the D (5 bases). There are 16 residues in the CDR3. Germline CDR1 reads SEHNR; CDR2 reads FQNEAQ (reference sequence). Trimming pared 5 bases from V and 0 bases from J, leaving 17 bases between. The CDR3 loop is CASSPRVSGSSYEQYF. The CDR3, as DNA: TGTGCCAGCAGCCCTCGGGTGTCGGGGTCCTCCTACGAGCAGTACTTC.

The CDR3 reads CASSRLVRETQYF. The CDR3, as DNA: TGCGCCAGCAGTCGGCTAGTGAGGGAGACCCAGTACTTC. The chain links TRBV4-1 to TRBJ2-5; no firm D call. Germline V gene data show CDR1 as MGHRA and CDR2 as YSYEKL. There are 13 residues in the CDR3. The ends were cut back, 6 bases at V and 5 bases at J, with 13 bases in the middle.